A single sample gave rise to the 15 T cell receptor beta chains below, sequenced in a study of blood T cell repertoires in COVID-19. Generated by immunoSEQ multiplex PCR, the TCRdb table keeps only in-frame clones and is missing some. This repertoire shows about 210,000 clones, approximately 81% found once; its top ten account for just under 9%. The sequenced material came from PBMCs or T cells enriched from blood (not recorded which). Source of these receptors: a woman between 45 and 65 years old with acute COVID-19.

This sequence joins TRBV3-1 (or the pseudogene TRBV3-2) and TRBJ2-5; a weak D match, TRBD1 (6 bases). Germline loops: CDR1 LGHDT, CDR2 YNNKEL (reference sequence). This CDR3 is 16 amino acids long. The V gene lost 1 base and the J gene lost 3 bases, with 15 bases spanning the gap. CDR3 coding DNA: TGTGCCAGCAGCCAAGTTCGACAGGTTATGAAAGAGACCCAGTACTTC. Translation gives CASSQVRQVMKETQYF.

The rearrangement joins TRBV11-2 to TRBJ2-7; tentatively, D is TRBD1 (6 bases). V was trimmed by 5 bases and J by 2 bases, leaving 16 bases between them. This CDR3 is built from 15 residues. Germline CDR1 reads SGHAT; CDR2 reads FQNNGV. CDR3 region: CASSPEVDRPYEQYF. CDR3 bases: TGTGCCAGCAGCCCGGAGGTGGACAGACCCTACGAGCAGTACTTC.

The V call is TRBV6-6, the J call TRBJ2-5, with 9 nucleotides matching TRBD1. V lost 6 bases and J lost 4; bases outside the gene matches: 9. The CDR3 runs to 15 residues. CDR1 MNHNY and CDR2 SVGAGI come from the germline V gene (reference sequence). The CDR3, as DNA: TGTGCCAGCAGCTTTGGGACAGGGAGGCGAGAGACCCAGTACTTC. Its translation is CASSFGTGRRETQYF.

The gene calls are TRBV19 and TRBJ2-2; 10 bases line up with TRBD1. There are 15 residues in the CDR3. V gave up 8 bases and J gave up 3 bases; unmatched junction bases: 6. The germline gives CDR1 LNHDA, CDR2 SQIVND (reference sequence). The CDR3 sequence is CASRGTGADTGELFF. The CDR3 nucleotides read TGTGCCAGTCGAGGGACAGGGGCGGACACCGGGGAGCTGTTTTTT.

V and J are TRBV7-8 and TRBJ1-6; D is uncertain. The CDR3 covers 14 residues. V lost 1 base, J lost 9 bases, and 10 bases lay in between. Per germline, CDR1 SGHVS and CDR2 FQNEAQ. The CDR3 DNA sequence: TGTGCCAGCAGCTTAGTGAACAGTGGTTCACCCCTCCACTTT. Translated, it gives CASSLVNSGSPLHF.

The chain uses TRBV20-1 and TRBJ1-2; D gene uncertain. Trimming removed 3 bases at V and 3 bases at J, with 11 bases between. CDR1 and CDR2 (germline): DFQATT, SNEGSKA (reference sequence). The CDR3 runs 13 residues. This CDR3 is CSASRGNDYGYTF. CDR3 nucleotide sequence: TGCAGTGCTAGTCGAGGGAATGACTATGGCTACACCTTC.

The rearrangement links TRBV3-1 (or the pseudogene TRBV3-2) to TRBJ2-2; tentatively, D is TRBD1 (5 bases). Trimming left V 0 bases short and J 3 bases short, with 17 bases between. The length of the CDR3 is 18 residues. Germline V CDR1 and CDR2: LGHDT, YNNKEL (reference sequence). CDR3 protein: CASSQDSEGESDTGELFF. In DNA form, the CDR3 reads TGTGCCAGCAGCCAAGATAGTGAAGGGGAATCTGACACCGGGGAGCTGTTTTTT.

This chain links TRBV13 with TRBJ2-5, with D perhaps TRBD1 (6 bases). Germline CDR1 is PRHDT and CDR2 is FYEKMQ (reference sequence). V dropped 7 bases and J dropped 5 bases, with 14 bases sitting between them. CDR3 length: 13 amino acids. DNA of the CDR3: TGTGCCAGCACCGGGAACAGGGTGGAGACCCAGTACTTC. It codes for CASTGNRVETQYF.

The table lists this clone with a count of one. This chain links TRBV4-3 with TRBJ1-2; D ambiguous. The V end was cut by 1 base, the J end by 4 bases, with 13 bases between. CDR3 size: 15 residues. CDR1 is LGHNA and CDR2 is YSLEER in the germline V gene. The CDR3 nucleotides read TGCGCCAGCAGCCAAGCCAACAGTTTTTCCTATGGCTACACCTTC. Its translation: CASSQANSFSYGYTF.

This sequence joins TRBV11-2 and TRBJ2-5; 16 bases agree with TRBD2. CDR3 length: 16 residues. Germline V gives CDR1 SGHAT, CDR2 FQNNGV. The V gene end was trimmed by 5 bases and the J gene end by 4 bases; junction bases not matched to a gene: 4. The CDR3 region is CASSPGTSGRGETQYF. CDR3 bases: TGTGCCAGCAGCCCGGGGACTAGCGGGAGGGGAGAGACCCAGTACTTC.

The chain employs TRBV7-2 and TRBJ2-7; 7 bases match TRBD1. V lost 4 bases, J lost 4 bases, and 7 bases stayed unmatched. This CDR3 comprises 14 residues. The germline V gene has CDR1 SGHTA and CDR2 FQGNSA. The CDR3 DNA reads TGTGCCAGCAGCTACGGGACAGCTACGTACGAGCAGTACTTC. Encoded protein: CASSYGTATYEQYF.

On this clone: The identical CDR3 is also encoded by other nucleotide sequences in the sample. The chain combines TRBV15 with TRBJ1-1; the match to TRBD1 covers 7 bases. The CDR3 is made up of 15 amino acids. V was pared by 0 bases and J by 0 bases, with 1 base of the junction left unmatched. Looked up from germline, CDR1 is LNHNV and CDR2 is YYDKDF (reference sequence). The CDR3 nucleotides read TGTGCCACCAGCAGAGAGACAGGGATGAACACTGAAGCTTTCTTT. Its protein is CATSRETGMNTEAFF.

CDR3 coding DNA: TGTGCCAGCAGTAGGACTAGCGGGAGTATCAATGAGCAGTTCTTC. This translates into CASSRTSGSINEQFF. The chain employs TRBV27 and TRBJ2-1; 13 bases align to TRBD2. The V gene's germline CDR1 is MNHEY and CDR2 SMNVEV (reference sequence). The CDR3 is 15 amino acids. The junction had 4 bases not matched to a gene; V was cut back by 5 bases and J by 6 bases.

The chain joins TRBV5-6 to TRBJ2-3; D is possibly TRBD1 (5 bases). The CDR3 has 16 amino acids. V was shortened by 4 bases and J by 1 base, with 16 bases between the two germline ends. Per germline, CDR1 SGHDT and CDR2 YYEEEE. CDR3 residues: CASSTNGMGRTDTQYF. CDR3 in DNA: TGTGCCAGCAGCACAAACGGAATGGGGCGCACAGATACGCAGTATTTT.

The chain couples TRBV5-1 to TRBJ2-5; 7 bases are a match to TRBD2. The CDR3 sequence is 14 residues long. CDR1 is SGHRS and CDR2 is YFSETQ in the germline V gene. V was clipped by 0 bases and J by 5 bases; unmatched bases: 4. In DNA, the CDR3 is TGCGCCAGCAGCTTGGGCGGGAGCGGGGAGACCCAGTACTTC. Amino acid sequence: CASSLGGSGETQYF.